This T cell receptor (beta chain) appears in the sequencing data of a study of blood T cell repertoires in COVID-19. Background on the study: From the United States, Italy and Spain came samples of acute and convalescent COVID-19.

Per the study methods: Reference gene primer amplification gave nucleated cell count estimates. Produced via immunoSEQ multiplex PCR; TCRdb's table is partial and in-frame only. V and J calls and clone size are those listed in that table; D and trimming were worked out from the DNA. This sample has 95,000 to 150,000 clones; approximately 70% occur once, and the top ten carry about 0.84%. Trimming removed 5 bases at V and 3 bases at J, with 17 bases between. The germline CDR1 and CDR2 sequences are SGHDT and YYEEEE. The CDR3 is made up of 16 amino acids. The material sequenced was peripheral blood. The source is a human donor with acute or convalescent COVID-19. The donor label of this sample is uncertain. V and J are TRBV5-6 and TRBJ2-2, with D perhaps matching TRBD2 (6 bases). The CDR3 nucleotides are TGTGCCAGCAGGTCTTGGATTGCGGGGTACACCGGGGAGCTGTTTTTT. The encoded protein is CASRSWIAGYTGELFF.